The entry below gives a single T cell receptor beta chain sequence along with its context. Sequencing used immunoSEQ multiplex PCR; TCRdb keeps in-frame clones, though not all of them. Found here are hundreds of thousands of clones, more than 70% of them singletons; the top ten hold just under 0.0095%. This CDR3 spans 17 amino acids. Germline V CDR1 and CDR2: SGHVS, FQNEAQ. Trimming cost V 4 bases and J 9 bases; bases outside gene matches: 12. The data belong to a study of shared T cell receptors in the human thymus. The same data also contributed to another study, on human thymus T cells. That report notes: Infants served as donors; they were healthy and Finnish and were having corrective surgery for congenital heart defects. Thymic tissue was derived from resections collected during corrective heart surgery. Seemingly biased V and J gene usage marked thymic and blood repertoires. Reports from related research described highly overlapping thymic repertoires among unrelated individuals.

J is TRBJ2-1 and V is TRBV7-8; 13 bases are a match to TRBD2. The TCR originated in a boy younger than two with a congenital heart defect. The sequencing sample was made of thymocytes. The CDR3: CASSSIQFTSGRAEQFF. The DNA for the CDR3 is TGTGCCAGCAGCTCGATTCAATTTACTAGCGGGAGGGCTGAGCAGTTCTTC.